Given below is one TCR beta chain in context. Its specificity is unknown. Profiled with immunoSEQ multiplex PCR; TCRdb holds only in-frame clones, not every one. The sample shows some 16,000 clones, approximately 90% of them seen only once. The sample is drawn from a study of T cells in localized non-small cell lung cancer. Study-level points and caveats: Because researchers sequenced only one region of the tumor, heterogeneity is still possible. Patients showing higher blood T cell density tended to see longer overall survival. A median about 62 of the top 100 tumor clones appeared in adjacent lung. Uninvolved adjacent lung had the highest recorded T cell clonality, with tumor below it.

Trimming took 4 bases from V and 15 from J, leaving 17 bases between them. This CDR3 is built from 12 residues. In germline, CDR1 is SGHKS, CDR2 YYEKEE (reference sequence). The sequence came from a male donor at least 60 years old with stage II squamous cell lung carcinoma. The chain carries TRBV5-5 and TRBJ1-3; possible D gene TRBD1, 5 bases. The sample consisted of peripheral blood, taken before any cancer treatment. The CDR3, as DNA: TGTGCCAGCAGCCTGGAAACCGGGACTCAATATTTT. Protein sequence: CASSLETGTQYF.